Listed below are T cell receptor beta chains from one sample, sequenced in a study of Graves' ophthalmopathy and Graves' hyperthyroidism. In TCRdb, the multiplex PCR reads were re-called with MiXCR into one record per CDR3 protein. The sample yields roughly 400,000 distinct CDR3 sequences, about 17% seen once. Sequenced material: peripheral blood. Every receptor here comes from an adult woman with stable Graves' hyperthyroidism. Both conserved end residues are part of each CDR3. The D gene is left open where the match is weak. Rows may omit the clone size; those that give it use once, few, many or a size class.

D: TRBD1
size: few
J: TRBJ2-7
V: TRBV20-1
DNA: TGCAGTGCATCCGGGCCGACAGGGGAATTTTACGAGCAGTACTTC
CDR3: CSASGPTGEFYEQYF

D: NA
size: many
J: TRBJ2-5
V: TRBV27
DNA: TGTGCCAGCAGTTTAAAGGACAGAGAGACCCAGTACTTC
CDR3: CASSLKDRETQYF

D: NA
size: NA
J: TRBJ2-2
V: TRBV19
DNA: TGTGCCACCCCATCTGGGCGAATTAACACCGGGGAGCTGTTTTTT
CDR3: CATPSGRINTGELFF

D: TRBD1
size: many
J: TRBJ2-7
V: TRBV20-1
DNA: TGCAGTGCTAGTTTCCTCGGCCGACAGGGCTACGAGCAGTACTTC
CDR3: CSASFLGRQGYEQYF

D: NA
size: many
J: TRBJ2-7
V: TRBV25-1
DNA: TGTGCCAGCAGGGGCCCCGTGGGCTACGAGCAGTACTTC
CDR3: CASRGPVGYEQYF

D: TRBD2
size: NA
J: TRBJ2-6
V: TRBV30
DNA: TGTGCCTGGAGTGTCCGGGACTACCGACGGAATGGGGCCAACGTCCTGACTTTC
CDR3: CAWSVRDYRRNGANVLTF

D: NA
size: many
J: TRBJ2-3
V: TRBV12-3/TRBV12-4
DNA: TGTGCCAGCAGTACGGGAGATACGCAGTATTTT
CDR3: CASSTGDTQYF

D: NA
size: many
J: TRBJ2-5
V: TRBV7-2
DNA: TGTGCCAGCAGCTTAGGCGGGACCCAAGAGACCCAGTACTTC
CDR3: CASSLGGTQETQYF

D: NA
size: many
J: TRBJ2-7
V: TRBV6-2/TRBV6-3
DNA: TGTGCCAGCAGTTACTCCCCCGACGGCCCCTACGAGCAGTACTTC
CDR3: CASSYSPDGPYEQYF

D: NA
size: many
J: TRBJ1-3
V: TRBV30
DNA: TGTGCCTGGAACGAGGGACAAACAAACACCATATATTTT
CDR3: CAWNEGQTNTIYF

D: NA
size: many
J: TRBJ2-7
V: TRBV20-1
DNA: TGCAGTCCGAGTGGCCGGTACTACGAGCAGTACTTC
CDR3: CSPSGRYYEQYF

D: NA
size: NA
J: TRBJ2-7
V: TRBV29-1
DNA: TGCAGCGGGCGGGGACAGTCCTACGAGCAGTACTTC
CDR3: CSGRGQSYEQYF

D: NA
size: many
J: TRBJ2-7
V: TRBV5-1
DNA: TGCGCCAGCACCGGACCCCCCCTCTATAACGAGCAGTACTTC
CDR3: CASTGPPLYNEQYF

D: NA
size: many
J: TRBJ2-7
V: TRBV28
DNA: TGTGCCAGCAGCACGACAGCTCCTTCAGTCGGGCAGTACTTC
CDR3: CASSTTAPSVGQYF

D: NA
size: many
J: TRBJ1-5
V: TRBV6-1
DNA: TGTGCCAGCAGTGTTGACAGGAACCAGCCCCAGCATTTT
CDR3: CASSVDRNQPQHF

D: NA
size: many
J: TRBJ2-5
V: TRBV29-1
DNA: TGCAGCGTTGTTTTGGGGATTGGGGGGGAGACCCAGTACTTC
CDR3: CSVVLGIGGETQYF

D: NA
size: NA
J: TRBJ2-1
V: TRBV20-1
DNA: TGCAGTGTGAAGCTGGCTAGCTGGCATGAGCAGTTCTTC
CDR3: CSVKLASWHEQFF

D: NA
size: NA
J: TRBJ1-2
V: TRBV3-1
DNA: TGTGCCAGCAGCCGGGAGGGGACGGACTATGGCTACACCTTC
CDR3: CASSREGTDYGYTF

D: NA
size: many
J: TRBJ2-5
V: TRBV20-1
DNA: TGCAGTGCTAGTTTAGCTGGGACGGAGACCCAGTACTTC
CDR3: CSASLAGTETQYF

D: NA
size: many
J: TRBJ2-4
V: TRBV6-1
DNA: TGTGCCAGCAGTCCAACGACAGGAAGGGGAGGGGTTCAGTACTTC
CDR3: CASSPTTGRGGVQYF

D: TRBD1
size: many
J: TRBJ2-7
V: TRBV5-1
DNA: TGCGCCAGCAGCATTTTTCCGGGACAGTCGTACGAGCAGTACTTC
CDR3: CASSIFPGQSYEQYF

D: NA
size: few
J: TRBJ1-5
V: TRBV12-5
DNA: TGTGCTAGTGGTTTGGTACTGGGGGACATCAATAGCAATCAGCCCCAGCATTTT
CDR3: CASGLVLGDINSNQPQHF

D: NA
size: many
J: TRBJ2-2
V: TRBV6-1
DNA: TGTGCCAGGGGGCACCCGAACACCGGGGAGCTGTTTTTT
CDR3: CARGHPNTGELFF

D: NA
size: NA
J: TRBJ2-7
V: TRBV4-3
DNA: TGCGCCAGCAGCCAAGATCTCCCCCCTCAGTTCTACGAGCAGTACTTC
CDR3: CASSQDLPPQFYEQYF

D: NA
size: NA
J: TRBJ2-7
V: TRBV6-5
DNA: TGTGCCAGCAGTTACGGGCGGGAAGGATGGCAGTACTTC
CDR3: CASSYGREGWQYF

D: NA
size: NA
J: TRBJ1-2
V: TRBV6-1
DNA: TGTGCCAGCAGTGAAGCTGGGGCAGGGAACTATGGCTACACCTTC
CDR3: CASSEAGAGNYGYTF

D: NA
size: few
J: TRBJ2-7
V: TRBV28
DNA: TGTGCCAGCAGTTTAGACCCCCCACACCACGAGCAGTACTTC
CDR3: CASSLDPPHHEQYF

D: TRBD2
size: NA
J: TRBJ2-2
V: TRBV25-1
DNA: TGTGCCAGCAGTGAATGGATTCTTAGCGGGAGTCGTCCTTTGGTCGGGGAGCTGTTTTTT
CDR3: CASSEWILSGSRPLVGELFF

D: NA
size: many
J: TRBJ2-5
V: TRBV4-1
DNA: TGCGCCAGCAGCCAGACTGCGACAGCACAAGAGACCCAGTACTTC
CDR3: CASSQTATAQETQYF

D: NA
size: many
J: TRBJ2-7
V: TRBV7-2
DNA: TGTGCCAGCAGCGCCGGACAAGGGCTCTCCTACGAGCAGTACTTC
CDR3: CASSAGQGLSYEQYF

D: NA
size: many
J: TRBJ2-7
V: TRBV7-8
DNA: TGTGCCAGCAGCAAAAGACCGGGGGCGAGCTCCTACGAGCAGTACTTC
CDR3: CASSKRPGASSYEQYF

D: NA
size: many
J: TRBJ1-3
V: TRBV6-1
DNA: TGTGCCAGCAGTGCCCTAGGAGCTGGAAACACCATATATTTT
CDR3: CASSALGAGNTIYF